This TCR beta chain derives from a study of cytomegalovirus exposure and HLA in healthy donors. Germline CDR1 SGHDN, CDR2 FVKESK. This CDR3 has 14 residues. Trimming took 2 bases from V and 3 from J; bases not matched to a gene: 3. Sequenced by immunoSEQ multiplex PCR; TCRdb stores in-frame clones only, minus some. This table has 200,000 or so clones, roughly 82% appearing once. This clonotype was obtained from a woman aged 25-40 years in good health and CMV-seropositive. The specimen sequenced was PBMCs. The chain is built from TRBV14 and TRBJ2-7; 8 nucleotides agree with TRBD1. In DNA form, the CDR3 reads TGTGCCAGCAGCCAATTAGACAGGGGCTACGAGCAGTACTTC. As protein: CASSQLDRGYEQYF.